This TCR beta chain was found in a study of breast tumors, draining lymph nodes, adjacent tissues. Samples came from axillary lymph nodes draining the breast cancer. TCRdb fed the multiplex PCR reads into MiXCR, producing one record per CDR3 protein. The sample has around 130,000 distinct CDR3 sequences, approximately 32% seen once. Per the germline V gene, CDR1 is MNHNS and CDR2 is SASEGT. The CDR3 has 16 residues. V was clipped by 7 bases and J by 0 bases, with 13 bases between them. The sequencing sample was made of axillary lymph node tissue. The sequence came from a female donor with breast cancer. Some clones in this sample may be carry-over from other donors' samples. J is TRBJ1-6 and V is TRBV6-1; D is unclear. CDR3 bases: TGTGCCAGCAAATTGGACGTCCGCTCCTATAATTCACCCCTCCACTTT. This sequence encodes CASKLDVRSYNSPLHF.